These T cell receptor beta chains were read from a single sample in a study of blood T cells in healthy people across ages. TCRdb passed the 5' RACE reads through MiXCR, listing each CDR3 protein once. This sample yields about 2 million distinct CDR3 sequences, of which around half are seen a single time; around 2.1% belongs to the top ten. The sample taken for sequencing was blood. Receptors originate from a woman aged 40 to 49 in good health. The CDR3 runs from the conserved cysteine through the conserved F or W. A D gene is named only where the DNA matches it firmly. Rows give clone size only sometimes, using once, few, many, or a class for an expanded clone.

v_gene: TRBV20-1; abundance: few; j_gene: TRBJ2-3; d_gene: .; CDR3nt: TGCAGTGCTCGATCAACAAACCCTAGCACAGATACGCAGTATTTT; CDR3aa: CSARSTNPSTDTQYF
v_gene: TRBV6-5; abundance: few; j_gene: TRBJ1-5; d_gene: .; CDR3nt: TGTGCCAGCAGTTACTCGAATCAGGGGAGGCAGCCCCAGCATTTT; CDR3aa: CASSYSNQGRQPQHF
v_gene: TRBV27; abundance: .; j_gene: TRBJ2-1; d_gene: TRBD2; CDR3nt: TGTGCCAGCAGTCACCCCGAAGCGGGGGGCCGCAATGAGCAGTTCTTC; CDR3aa: CASSHPEAGGRNEQFF
v_gene: TRBV7-2; abundance: .; j_gene: TRBJ1-6; d_gene: TRBD1; CDR3nt: TGTGCCAGCAGCTTAGTTGGGACAGCCGGAAATTCACCCCTCCACTTT; CDR3aa: CASSLVGTAGNSPLHF
v_gene: TRBV20-1; abundance: few; j_gene: TRBJ2-5; d_gene: TRBD2; CDR3nt: TGCAGTGCGAAGAGGACTAGCGGGGCAGAGACCCAGTACTTC; CDR3aa: CSAKRTSGAETQYF
v_gene: TRBV3-1; abundance: .; j_gene: TRBJ2-1; d_gene: TRBD1; CDR3nt: TGTGCCAGCAGCCAGAAGGGGACAGAGACAAATGAGCAGTTCTTC; CDR3aa: CASSQKGTETNEQFF
v_gene: TRBV12-3/TRBV12-4; abundance: .; j_gene: TRBJ1-5; d_gene: TRBD1; CDR3nt: TGTGCCAGCAGCCCCGGGGACAGGGGGGTAGCACAGCCCCAGCATTTT; CDR3aa: CASSPGDRGVAQPQHF
v_gene: TRBV6-2/TRBV6-3; abundance: .; j_gene: TRBJ2-1; d_gene: .; CDR3nt: TGTGCCAGCAGTCCAGTGGTGAATGAGCAGTTCTTC; CDR3aa: CASSPVVNEQFF
v_gene: TRBV21-1; abundance: .; j_gene: TRBJ2-3; d_gene: .; CDR3nt: TGTGCCAGCAGCAAGCATAGCGGGGGGGCTAGCACAGATACGCAGTATTTT; CDR3aa: CASSKHSGGASTDTQYF
v_gene: TRBV15; abundance: .; j_gene: TRBJ2-3; d_gene: TRBD2; CDR3nt: TGTGCCACCAGCCCGACTAGCGGGGGCAGGAATACGCAGTATTTT; CDR3aa: CATSPTSGGRNTQYF
v_gene: TRBV24-1; abundance: few; j_gene: TRBJ1-2; d_gene: .; CDR3nt: TGTGCCACCAGTGATTACAGCGTATACTATGGCTACACCTTC; CDR3aa: CATSDYSVYYGYTF
v_gene: TRBV20-1; abundance: few; j_gene: TRBJ2-3; d_gene: TRBD2; CDR3nt: TGCAGTGCTCGTATTAGCGGGGTCCAAGATACGCAGTATTTT; CDR3aa: CSARISGVQDTQYF
v_gene: TRBV29-1; abundance: few; j_gene: TRBJ1-2; d_gene: .; CDR3nt: TGCAGCGTTCGCTCGTCGGGACGGACCTATGGCTACACCTTC; CDR3aa: CSVRSSGRTYGYTF
v_gene: TRBV20-1; abundance: .; j_gene: TRBJ1-1; d_gene: TRBD1; CDR3nt: TGCAGTGCTATAAGGACAGGGAGGGGGACTGGAGCTTTCTTT; CDR3aa: CSAIRTGRGTGAFF
v_gene: TRBV24-1; abundance: .; j_gene: TRBJ1-6; d_gene: TRBD1; CDR3nt: TGTGCCACCAGTGATGCCCCACGGGACAGGGGGGATCCACCCCACCACTTT; CDR3aa: CATSDAPRDRGDPPHHF
v_gene: TRBV29-1; abundance: .; j_gene: TRBJ2-7; d_gene: .; CDR3nt: TGCAGCGTGCACGGCAGGGCCGACGAGCAGTACTTC; CDR3aa: CSVHGRADEQYF
v_gene: TRBV4-3; abundance: .; j_gene: TRBJ2-7; d_gene: TRBD2; CDR3nt: TGCGCCAGCAGCCACGAAATCGGACTAGCGGGGGGCTACGAGCAGTACTTC; CDR3aa: CASSHEIGLAGGYEQYF
v_gene: TRBV4-2; abundance: .; j_gene: TRBJ2-1; d_gene: .; CDR3nt: TGTGCCAGCAGCCCTCCTAGCGCGAATGAGCAGTTCTTC; CDR3aa: CASSPPSANEQFF
v_gene: TRBV4-2; abundance: .; j_gene: TRBJ2-5; d_gene: TRBD1; CDR3nt: TGTGCCAGCAGCCAAGTCAGTGCACAGGGGGGAAGAGAGACCCAGTACTTC; CDR3aa: CASSQVSAQGGRETQYF
v_gene: TRBV29-1; abundance: few; j_gene: TRBJ2-5; d_gene: .; CDR3nt: TGCAGCGTTGATCCCACACCGAGCAATGAGCAGTACTTC; CDR3aa: CSVDPTPSNEQYF
v_gene: TRBV28; abundance: .; j_gene: TRBJ2-5; d_gene: .; CDR3nt: TGTGCCAGCAACATAGTGGGGGCCAAAGAGACCCAGTACTTC; CDR3aa: CASNIVGAKETQYF
v_gene: TRBV12-3/TRBV12-4; abundance: few; j_gene: TRBJ1-5; d_gene: .; CDR3nt: TGTGCCAGCAGTTTATCTTTATCTGGCAATCAGCCCCAGCATTTT; CDR3aa: CASSLSLSGNQPQHF
v_gene: TRBV7-2; abundance: .; j_gene: TRBJ1-1; d_gene: TRBD1; CDR3nt: TGTGCCAGCAGCTTAGGAGGGGGCTGGACTGAAGCTTTCTTT; CDR3aa: CASSLGGGWTEAFF
v_gene: TRBV28; abundance: .; j_gene: TRBJ2-3; d_gene: TRBD2; CDR3nt: TGTGCCAGCAGTTTATGGGGAAGCGGGGGGGCCGTCGCAGATACGCAGTATTTT; CDR3aa: CASSLWGSGGAVADTQYF
v_gene: TRBV6-5; abundance: .; j_gene: TRBJ1-6; d_gene: .; CDR3nt: TGTGCCAGCAGTTACTCGCTCGCATCACCCCTCCACTTT; CDR3aa: CASSYSLASPLHF
v_gene: TRBV15; abundance: once; j_gene: TRBJ1-2; d_gene: TRBD1; CDR3nt: TGTGCCACCAGCAGAGATCTTGGACAGGGGGCATATGGCTACACCTTC; CDR3aa: CATSRDLGQGAYGYTF
v_gene: TRBV25-1; abundance: .; j_gene: TRBJ2-5; d_gene: .; CDR3nt: TGTGCCAGCACACGATTGGAGACCCAGTACTTC; CDR3aa: CASTRLETQYF
v_gene: TRBV7-3; abundance: few; j_gene: TRBJ2-3; d_gene: TRBD1; CDR3nt: TGTGCCAGCAGCCCACGGGAACAGGGGGCAGATACGCAGTATTTT; CDR3aa: CASSPREQGADTQYF
v_gene: TRBV6-6; abundance: few; j_gene: TRBJ2-3; d_gene: .; CDR3nt: TGTGCCAGCAGTTACTCGAAGGGCCCTAGCGCCACAGATACGCAGTATTTT; CDR3aa: CASSYSKGPSATDTQYF
v_gene: TRBV11-2; abundance: .; j_gene: TRBJ2-7; d_gene: TRBD1; CDR3nt: TGTGCCAGCAGCTTAGCTGGGTCAGGGGGTTACGAGCAGTACTTC; CDR3aa: CASSLAGSGGYEQYF
v_gene: TRBV20-1; abundance: few; j_gene: TRBJ2-7; d_gene: .; CDR3nt: TGCAGTGCTAGATTGGCATTCTCCTCCTACGAGCAGTACTTC; CDR3aa: CSARLAFSSYEQYF
v_gene: TRBV6-5; abundance: .; j_gene: TRBJ2-7; d_gene: TRBD1; CDR3nt: TGTGCCAGCAGGCGAAGGACCGGGACAGGCTCCTACGAGCAGTACTTC; CDR3aa: CASRRRTGTGSYEQYF
v_gene: TRBV4-1; abundance: .; j_gene: TRBJ2-7; d_gene: TRBD1; CDR3nt: TGCGCCAGCAGCCAAGAGGACAGGTGTTACGACGAGCAGTACTTC; CDR3aa: CASSQEDRCYDEQYF
v_gene: TRBV29-1; abundance: .; j_gene: TRBJ2-1; d_gene: .; CDR3nt: TGCAGCGTTGAAAGGCGGGCCTCCTACAATGAGCAGTTCTTC; CDR3aa: CSVERRASYNEQFF
v_gene: TRBV18; abundance: .; j_gene: TRBJ1-1; d_gene: .; CDR3nt: TGTGCCAGCTCACCACCGCCGGTTGGCACTGAAGCTTTCTTT; CDR3aa: CASSPPPVGTEAFF
v_gene: TRBV20-1; abundance: .; j_gene: TRBJ2-3; d_gene: .; CDR3nt: TGCAGTGCTAGAGAAAACCTACAGGCTAACCCCTTCGGCTCGCAGTATTTT; CDR3aa: CSARENLQANPFGSQYF
v_gene: TRBV7-2; abundance: .; j_gene: TRBJ2-1; d_gene: TRBD2; CDR3nt: TGTGCCAGCAGGAGATGGGCCAAGCGGGGGGTCTACAATGAGCAGTTCTTC; CDR3aa: CASRRWAKRGVYNEQFF
v_gene: TRBV6-5; abundance: few; j_gene: TRBJ2-5; d_gene: TRBD1; CDR3nt: TGTGCCAGCAGGGGAAACAGGGGGAGAGAGACCCAGTACTTC; CDR3aa: CASRGNRGRETQYF
v_gene: TRBV6-5; abundance: .; j_gene: TRBJ1-1; d_gene: .; CDR3nt: TGTGCCAGCAACCCCCTCTCGCCGAACACTGAAGCTTTCTTT; CDR3aa: CASNPLSPNTEAFF
v_gene: TRBV7-2; abundance: .; j_gene: TRBJ2-3; d_gene: TRBD1; CDR3nt: TGTGCCAGCAGCTCTGGGATCGGGACAGGGGTCTTCACAGATACGCAGTATTTT; CDR3aa: CASSSGIGTGVFTDTQYF
v_gene: TRBV20-1; abundance: .; j_gene: TRBJ1-5; d_gene: .; CDR3nt: TGCAGTGCTAGAGACTTCCCAGGGACCCTTGGCAATCAGCCCCAGCATTTT; CDR3aa: CSARDFPGTLGNQPQHF
v_gene: TRBV29-1; abundance: .; j_gene: TRBJ2-7; d_gene: TRBD1; CDR3nt: TGCAGCGTAAGACCGGGACAGCGAGCCTACGAGCAGTACTTC; CDR3aa: CSVRPGQRAYEQYF
v_gene: TRBV7-2; abundance: .; j_gene: TRBJ2-7; d_gene: .; CDR3nt: TGTGCCAGCAGCTTAGACGGACGCCCCCCACGCGAGCAGTACTTC; CDR3aa: CASSLDGRPPREQYF
v_gene: TRBV11-2; abundance: few; j_gene: TRBJ2-7; d_gene: .; CDR3nt: TGTGCCAGCAGCTCCCCGGGACATGAAAAATGGGCCCTATACGAGCAGTACTTC; CDR3aa: CASSSPGHEKWALYEQYF
v_gene: TRBV27; abundance: .; j_gene: TRBJ1-6; d_gene: .; CDR3nt: TGTGCCAGCAGTTTATCGAGTAGAGCGGGATGGCCCCTCCACTTT; CDR3aa: CASSLSSRAGWPLHF
v_gene: TRBV6-2/TRBV6-3; abundance: .; j_gene: TRBJ1-5; d_gene: .; CDR3nt: TGTGCCAGCAGTTACCTTTTAGGCAATCAGCCCCAGCATTTT; CDR3aa: CASSYLLGNQPQHF
v_gene: TRBV7-8; abundance: .; j_gene: TRBJ1-1; d_gene: .; CDR3nt: TGTGCCAGCGCATTTGGAGGGAACACTGAAGCTTTCTTT; CDR3aa: CASAFGGNTEAFF